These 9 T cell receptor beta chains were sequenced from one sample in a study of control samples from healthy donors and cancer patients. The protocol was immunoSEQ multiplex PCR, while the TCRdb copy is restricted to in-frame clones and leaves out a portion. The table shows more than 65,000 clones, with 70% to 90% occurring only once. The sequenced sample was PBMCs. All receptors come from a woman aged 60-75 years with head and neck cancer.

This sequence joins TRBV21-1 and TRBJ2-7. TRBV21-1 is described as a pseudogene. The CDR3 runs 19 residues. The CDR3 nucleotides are TGTGCCAGCAGCAAAGGGTTCTTGTGCGCAGGGTCGCCGTCGGGGGAGCAGTACTTC. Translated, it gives CASSKGFLCAGSPSGEQYF.

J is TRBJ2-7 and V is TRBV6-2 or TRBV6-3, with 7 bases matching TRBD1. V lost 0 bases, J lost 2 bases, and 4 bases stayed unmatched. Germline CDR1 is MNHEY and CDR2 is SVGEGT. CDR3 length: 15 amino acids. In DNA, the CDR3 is TGTGCCAGCAGTTACTCCGGGACAGATCCCTACGAGCAGTACTTC. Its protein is CASSYSGTDPYEQYF.

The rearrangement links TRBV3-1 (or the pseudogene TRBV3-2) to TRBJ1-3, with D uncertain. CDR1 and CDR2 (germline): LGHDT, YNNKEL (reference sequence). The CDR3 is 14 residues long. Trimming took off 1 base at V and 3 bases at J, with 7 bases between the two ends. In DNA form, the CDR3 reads TGTGCCAGCAGCCAAGGGACCGGTGGAAACACCATATATTTT. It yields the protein CASSQGTGGNTIYF.

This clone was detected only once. The CDR3 loop is CASSHWGVGINEKLFF. CDR3 in DNA: TGTGCCAGCAGCCATTGGGGGGTGGGAATTAATGAAAAACTGTTTTTT. The V call is TRBV4-2, the J call TRBJ1-4; TRBD1 might be the D (5 bases). Trimming removed 3 bases at V and 4 bases at J, with 15 bases between. The CDR3 has 16 residues. Germline CDR1 is LGHNA and CDR2 is YNFKEQ.

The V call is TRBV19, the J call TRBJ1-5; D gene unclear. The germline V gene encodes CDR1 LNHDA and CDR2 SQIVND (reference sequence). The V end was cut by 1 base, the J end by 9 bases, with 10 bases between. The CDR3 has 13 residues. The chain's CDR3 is CASSIGPLRPQHF. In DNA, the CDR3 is TGTGCCAGTAGTATAGGCCCCCTACGGCCCCAGCATTTT.

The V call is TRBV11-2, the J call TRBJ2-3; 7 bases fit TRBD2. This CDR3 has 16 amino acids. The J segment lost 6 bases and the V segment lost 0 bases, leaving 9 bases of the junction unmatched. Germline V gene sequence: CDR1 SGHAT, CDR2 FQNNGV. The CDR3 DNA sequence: TGTGCCAGCAGCTTAGATCTCGGGGAGGGATTTGATACGCAGTATTTT. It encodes CASSLDLGEGFDTQYF.

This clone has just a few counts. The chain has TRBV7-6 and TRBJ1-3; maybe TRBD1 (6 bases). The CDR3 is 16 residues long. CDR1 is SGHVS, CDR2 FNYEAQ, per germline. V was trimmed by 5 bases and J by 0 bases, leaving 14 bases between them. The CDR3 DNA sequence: TGTGCCAGCAGCCCTTTTAGACAGGTCTCTGGAAACACCATATATTTT. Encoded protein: CASSPFRQVSGNTIYF.

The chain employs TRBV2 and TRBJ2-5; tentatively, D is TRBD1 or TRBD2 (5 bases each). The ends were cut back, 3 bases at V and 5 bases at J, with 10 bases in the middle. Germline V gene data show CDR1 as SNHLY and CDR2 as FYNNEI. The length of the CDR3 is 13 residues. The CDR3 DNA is TGTGCCAGCAGTGAGGAGAGGGACGAGACCCAGTACTTC. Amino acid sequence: CASSEERDETQYF.

This chain's CDR3 is CASNIGGRGPPRSGANVLTF. CDR3 in DNA: TGTGCCAGCAACATAGGAGGCAGGGGGCCTCCGCGCTCTGGGGCCAACGTCCTGACTTTC. This sequence joins TRBV7-6 and TRBJ2-6, with 8 bases matching TRBD1. The V segment lost 7 bases and the J segment 0 bases; nucleotides outside the gene matches: 17. Germline lookup yields CDR1 SGHVS and CDR2 FNYEAQ. The CDR3 is made up of 20 amino acids.